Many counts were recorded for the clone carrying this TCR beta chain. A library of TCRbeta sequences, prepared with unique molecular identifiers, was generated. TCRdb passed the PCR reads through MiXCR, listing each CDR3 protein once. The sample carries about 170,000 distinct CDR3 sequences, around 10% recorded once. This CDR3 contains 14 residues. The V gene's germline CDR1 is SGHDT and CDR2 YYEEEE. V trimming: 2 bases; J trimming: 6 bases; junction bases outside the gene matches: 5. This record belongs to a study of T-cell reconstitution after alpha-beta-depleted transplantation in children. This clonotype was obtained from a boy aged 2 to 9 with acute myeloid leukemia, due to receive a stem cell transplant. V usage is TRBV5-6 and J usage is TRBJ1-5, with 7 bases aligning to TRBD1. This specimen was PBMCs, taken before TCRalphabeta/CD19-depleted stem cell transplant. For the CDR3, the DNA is TGTGCCAGCAGCTTAGGAGACAGGGTTCAGCCCCAGCATTTT. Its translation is CASSLGDRVQPQHF.